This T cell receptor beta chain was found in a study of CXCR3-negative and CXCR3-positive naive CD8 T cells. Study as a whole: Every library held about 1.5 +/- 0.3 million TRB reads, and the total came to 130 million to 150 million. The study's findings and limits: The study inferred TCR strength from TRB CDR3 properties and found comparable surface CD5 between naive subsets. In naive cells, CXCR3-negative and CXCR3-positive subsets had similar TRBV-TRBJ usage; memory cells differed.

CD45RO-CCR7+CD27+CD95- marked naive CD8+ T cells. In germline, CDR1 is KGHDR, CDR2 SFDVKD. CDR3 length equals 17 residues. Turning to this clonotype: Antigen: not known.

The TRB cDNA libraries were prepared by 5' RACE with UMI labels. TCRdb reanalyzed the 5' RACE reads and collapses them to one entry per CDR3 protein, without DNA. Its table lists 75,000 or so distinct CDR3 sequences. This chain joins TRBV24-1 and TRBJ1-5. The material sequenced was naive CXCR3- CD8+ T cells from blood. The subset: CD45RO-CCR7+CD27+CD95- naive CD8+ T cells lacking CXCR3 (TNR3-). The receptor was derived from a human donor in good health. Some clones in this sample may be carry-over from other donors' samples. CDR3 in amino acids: CATSDSGSGNVNQPQHF.